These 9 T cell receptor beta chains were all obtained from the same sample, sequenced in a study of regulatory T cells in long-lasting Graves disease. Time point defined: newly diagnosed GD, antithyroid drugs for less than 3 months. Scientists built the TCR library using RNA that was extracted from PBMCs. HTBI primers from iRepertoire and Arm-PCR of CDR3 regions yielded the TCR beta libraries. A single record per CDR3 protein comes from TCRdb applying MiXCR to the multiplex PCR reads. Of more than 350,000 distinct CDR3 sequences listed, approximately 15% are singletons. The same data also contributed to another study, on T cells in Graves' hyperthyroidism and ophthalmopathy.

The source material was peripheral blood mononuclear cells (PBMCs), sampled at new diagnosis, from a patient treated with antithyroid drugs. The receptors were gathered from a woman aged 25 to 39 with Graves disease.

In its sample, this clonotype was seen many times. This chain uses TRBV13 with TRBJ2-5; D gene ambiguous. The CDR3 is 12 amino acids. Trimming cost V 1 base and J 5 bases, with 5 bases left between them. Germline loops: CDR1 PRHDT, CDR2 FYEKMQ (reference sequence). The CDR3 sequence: CASSLESETQYF. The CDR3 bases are TGTGCCAGCAGCTTAGAATCGGAGACCCAGTACTTC.

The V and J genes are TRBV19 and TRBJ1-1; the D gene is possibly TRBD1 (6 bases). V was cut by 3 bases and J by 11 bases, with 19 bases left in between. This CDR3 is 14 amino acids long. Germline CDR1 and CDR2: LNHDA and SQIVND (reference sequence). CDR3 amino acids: CASSIDGQPPRAFF. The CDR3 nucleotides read TGTGCCAGTAGTATCGACGGACAGCCCCCGCGGGCTTTCTTT. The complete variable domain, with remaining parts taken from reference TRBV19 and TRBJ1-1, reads DGGITQSPKYLFRKEGQNVTLSCEQNLNHDAMYWYRQDPGQGLRLIYYSQIVNDFQKGDIAEGYSVSREKKESFPLTVTSAQKNPTAFYLCASSIDGQPPRAFFGQGTRLTVV.

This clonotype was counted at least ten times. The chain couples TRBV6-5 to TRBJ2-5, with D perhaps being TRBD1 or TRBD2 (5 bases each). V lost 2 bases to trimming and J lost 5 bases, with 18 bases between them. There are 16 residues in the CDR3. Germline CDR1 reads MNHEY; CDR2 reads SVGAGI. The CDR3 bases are TGTGCCAGCAGTTACCGTCGGGACCGAATTTCGGAGACCCAGTACTTC. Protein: CASSYRRDRISETQYF.

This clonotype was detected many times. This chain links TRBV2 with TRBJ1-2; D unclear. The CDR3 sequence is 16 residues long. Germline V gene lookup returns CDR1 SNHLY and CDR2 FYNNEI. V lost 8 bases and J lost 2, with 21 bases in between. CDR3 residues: CASRPTRSAENYGYTF. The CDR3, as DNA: TGTGCCAGCCGCCCGACCCGGTCGGCGGAGAACTATGGCTACACCTTC.

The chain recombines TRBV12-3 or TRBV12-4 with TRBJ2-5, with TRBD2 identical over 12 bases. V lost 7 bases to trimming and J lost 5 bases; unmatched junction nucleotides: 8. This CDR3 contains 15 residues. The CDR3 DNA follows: TGTGCCAGCAAAAGACTAGCGGGAGACGGGGAGACCCAGTACTTC. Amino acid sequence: CASKRLAGDGETQYF.

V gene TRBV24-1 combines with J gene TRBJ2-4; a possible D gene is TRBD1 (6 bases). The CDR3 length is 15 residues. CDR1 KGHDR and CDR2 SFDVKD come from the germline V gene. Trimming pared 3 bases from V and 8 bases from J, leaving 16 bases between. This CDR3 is CATSDQTPRGYIQYF. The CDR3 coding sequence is TGTGCCACCAGTGATCAGACTCCGAGGGGGTACATTCAGTACTTC.

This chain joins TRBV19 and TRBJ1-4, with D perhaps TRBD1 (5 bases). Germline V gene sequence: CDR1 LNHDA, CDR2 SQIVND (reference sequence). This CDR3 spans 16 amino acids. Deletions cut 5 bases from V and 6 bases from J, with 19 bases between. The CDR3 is CASSPRGRNGDEKLFF. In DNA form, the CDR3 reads TGTGCCAGTAGTCCCCGGGGCAGGAATGGTGATGAAAAACTGTTTTTT.

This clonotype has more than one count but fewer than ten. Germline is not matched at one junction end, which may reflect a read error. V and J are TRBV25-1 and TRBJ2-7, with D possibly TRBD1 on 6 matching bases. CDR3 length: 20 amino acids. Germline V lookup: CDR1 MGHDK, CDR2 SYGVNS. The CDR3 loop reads CASSVGQGRSQGKSSYEQHF. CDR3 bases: TGTGCCAGCAGTGTAGGCCAGGGGAGATCTCAAGGGAAAAGCTCCTACGAGCAGCACTTC.

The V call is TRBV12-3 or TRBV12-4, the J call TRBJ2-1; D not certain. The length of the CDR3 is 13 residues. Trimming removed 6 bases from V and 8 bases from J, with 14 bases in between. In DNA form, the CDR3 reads TGTGCCAGCAGCTATTCGGTGGTTCATGAGCAGTTCTTC. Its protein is CASSYSVVHEQFF.